This T cell receptor (beta chain) was retrieved from a study of blood T cell repertoires in COVID-19. Study information: Specimens from acute and convalescent COVID-19 originated in the United States, Italy and Spain. PBMCs, B-cell-depleted T cells, or T cells were the source of the cDNA or gDNA that made up the material.

Looked up from germline, CDR1 is SGHTA and CDR2 is FQGNSA. V dropped 5 bases and J dropped 7; count of bases not matched to a gene: 7. CDR3 length equals 13 residues. Source study methods: Estimation of nucleated cell counts relied on the amplification of reference gene primers. Using immunoSEQ multiplex PCR, the repertoire was profiled, and TCRdb retains in-frame clones only, with some absent. That table furnishes V, J and clone size, whereas the DNA furnished D and trimming. The table lists 100,000 to 150,000 clones, under 80% of them singletons. This chain links TRBV7-2 with TRBJ1-1, with 7 positions matching TRBD1. Sequenced sample: peripheral blood. This TCR came from a man in his 70s with acute or convalescent COVID-19. The chain's CDR3 is CASSPGQEREAFF. CDR3 sequence (DNA): TGTGCCAGCAGCCCCGGACAGGAACGTGAAGCTTTCTTT. Combining the CDR3 with reference TRBV7-2 and TRBJ1-1 gives the whole variable domain GAGVSQSPSNKVTEKGKDVELRCDPISGHTALYWYRQSLGQGLEFLIYFQGNSAPDKSGLPSDRFSAERTGGSVSTLTIQRTQQEDSAVYLCASSPGQEREAFFGQGTRLTVV.